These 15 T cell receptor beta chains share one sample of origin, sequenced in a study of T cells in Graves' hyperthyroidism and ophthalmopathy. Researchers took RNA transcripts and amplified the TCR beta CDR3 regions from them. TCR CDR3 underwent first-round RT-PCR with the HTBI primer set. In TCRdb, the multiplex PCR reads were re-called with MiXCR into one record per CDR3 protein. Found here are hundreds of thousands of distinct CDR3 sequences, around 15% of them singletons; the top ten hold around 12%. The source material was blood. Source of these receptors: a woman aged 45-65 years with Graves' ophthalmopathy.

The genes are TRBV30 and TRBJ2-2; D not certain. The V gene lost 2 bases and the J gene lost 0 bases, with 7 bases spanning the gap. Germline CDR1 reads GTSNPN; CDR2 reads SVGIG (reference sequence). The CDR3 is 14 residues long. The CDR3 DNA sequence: TGTGCCTGGAGTCTCGGAGCGAACACCGGGGAGCTGTTTTTT. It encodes CAWSLGANTGELFF.

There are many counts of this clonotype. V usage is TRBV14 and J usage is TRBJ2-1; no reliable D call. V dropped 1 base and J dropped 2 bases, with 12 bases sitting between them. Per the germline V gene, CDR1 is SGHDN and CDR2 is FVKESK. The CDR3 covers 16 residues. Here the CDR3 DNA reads TGTGCCAGCAGCCAAGTACGGGCGGAAACCTACAATGAGCAGTTCTTC. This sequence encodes CASSQVRAETYNEQFF.

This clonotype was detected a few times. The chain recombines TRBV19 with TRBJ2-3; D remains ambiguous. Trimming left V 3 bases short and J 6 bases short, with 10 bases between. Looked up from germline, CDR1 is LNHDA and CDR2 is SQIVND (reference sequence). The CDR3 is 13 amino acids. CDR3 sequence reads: CASSILGSDTQYF. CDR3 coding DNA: TGTGCCAGTAGTATCCTGGGATCGGATACGCAGTATTTT.

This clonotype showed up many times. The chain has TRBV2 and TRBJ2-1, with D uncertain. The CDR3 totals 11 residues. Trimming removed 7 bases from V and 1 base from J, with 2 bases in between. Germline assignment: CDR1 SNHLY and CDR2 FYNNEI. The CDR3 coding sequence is TGTGCCAGCATTTCCTACAATGAGCAGTTCTTC. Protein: CASISYNEQFF.

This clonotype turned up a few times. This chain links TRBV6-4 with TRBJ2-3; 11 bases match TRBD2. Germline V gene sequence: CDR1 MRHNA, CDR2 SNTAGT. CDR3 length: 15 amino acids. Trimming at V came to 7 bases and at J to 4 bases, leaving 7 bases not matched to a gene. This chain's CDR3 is CASKFTSGSADTQYF. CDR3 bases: TGTGCCAGCAAATTCACTAGCGGGAGTGCAGATACGCAGTATTTT.

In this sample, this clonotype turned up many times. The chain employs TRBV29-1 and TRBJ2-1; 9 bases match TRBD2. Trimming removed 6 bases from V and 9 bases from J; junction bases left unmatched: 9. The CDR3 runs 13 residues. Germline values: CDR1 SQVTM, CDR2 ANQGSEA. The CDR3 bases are TGCAGCGTGGAGTCCCTAGCGGGACTTGAGCAGTTCTTC. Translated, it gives CSVESLAGLEQFF.

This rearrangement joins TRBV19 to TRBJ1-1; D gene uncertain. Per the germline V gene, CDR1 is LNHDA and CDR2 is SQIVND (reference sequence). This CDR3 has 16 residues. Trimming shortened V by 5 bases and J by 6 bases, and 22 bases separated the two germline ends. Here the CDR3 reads CASSDKRVSQTPEAFF. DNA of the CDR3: TGTGCCAGTAGTGATAAGAGGGTCTCCCAGACTCCTGAAGCTTTCTTT.

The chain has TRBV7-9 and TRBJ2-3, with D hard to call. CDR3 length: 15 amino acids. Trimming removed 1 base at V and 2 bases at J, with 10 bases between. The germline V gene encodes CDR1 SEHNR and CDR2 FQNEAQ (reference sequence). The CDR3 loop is CASSLDRKFTDTQYF. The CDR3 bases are TGTGCCAGCAGCTTAGACAGAAAATTCACAGATACGCAGTATTTT.

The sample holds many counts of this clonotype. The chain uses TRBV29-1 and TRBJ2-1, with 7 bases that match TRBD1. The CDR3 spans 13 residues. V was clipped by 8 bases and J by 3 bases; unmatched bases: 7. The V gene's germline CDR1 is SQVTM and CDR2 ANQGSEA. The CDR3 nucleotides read TGCAGCTTCGGGGCAGGGGGCTACAATGAGCAGTTCTTC. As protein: CSFGAGGYNEQFF.

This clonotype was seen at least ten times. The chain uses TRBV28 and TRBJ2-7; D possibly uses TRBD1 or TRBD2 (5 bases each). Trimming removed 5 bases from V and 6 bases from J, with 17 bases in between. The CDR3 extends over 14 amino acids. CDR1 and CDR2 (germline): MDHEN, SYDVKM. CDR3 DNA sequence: TGTGCCAGCAGTGCACCGGGACGATTGGGCGAGCAGTACTTC. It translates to CASSAPGRLGEQYF.

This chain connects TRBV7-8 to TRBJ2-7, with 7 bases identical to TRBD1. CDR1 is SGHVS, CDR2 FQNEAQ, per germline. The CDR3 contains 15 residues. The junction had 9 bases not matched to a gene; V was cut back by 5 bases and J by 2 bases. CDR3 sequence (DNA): TGTGCCAGCAGCCTTCCGAACAGGGGCACCTACGAGCAGTACTTC. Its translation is CASSLPNRGTYEQYF.

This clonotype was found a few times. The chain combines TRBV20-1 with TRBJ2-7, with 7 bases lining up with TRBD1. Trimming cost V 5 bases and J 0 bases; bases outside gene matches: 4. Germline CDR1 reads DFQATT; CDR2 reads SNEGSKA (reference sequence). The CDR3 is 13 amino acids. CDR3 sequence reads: CSALWDSSYEQYF. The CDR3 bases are TGCAGTGCTCTCTGGGACAGCTCCTACGAGCAGTACTTC.

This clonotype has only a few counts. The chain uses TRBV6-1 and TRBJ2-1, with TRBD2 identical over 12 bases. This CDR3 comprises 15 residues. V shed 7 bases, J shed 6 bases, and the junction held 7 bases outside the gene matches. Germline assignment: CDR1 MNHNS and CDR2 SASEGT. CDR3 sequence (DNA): TGTGCCAGCATACCTAGCGGGAGGGCCCCCAATGAGCAGTTCTTC. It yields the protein CASIPSGRAPNEQFF.

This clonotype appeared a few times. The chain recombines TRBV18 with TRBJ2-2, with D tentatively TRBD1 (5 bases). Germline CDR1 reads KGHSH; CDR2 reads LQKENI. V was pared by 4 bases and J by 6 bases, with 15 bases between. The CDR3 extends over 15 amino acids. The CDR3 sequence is CASSLIGAGAGELFF. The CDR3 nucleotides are TGTGCCAGCTCACTGATAGGGGCCGGCGCCGGGGAGCTGTTTTTT. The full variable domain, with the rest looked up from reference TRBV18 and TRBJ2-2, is NAGVMQNPRHLVRRRGQEARLRCSPMKGHSHVYWYRQLPEEGLKFMVYLQKENIIDESGMPKERFSAEFPKEGPSILRIQQVVRGDSAAYFCASSLIGAGAGELFFGEGSRLTVL.

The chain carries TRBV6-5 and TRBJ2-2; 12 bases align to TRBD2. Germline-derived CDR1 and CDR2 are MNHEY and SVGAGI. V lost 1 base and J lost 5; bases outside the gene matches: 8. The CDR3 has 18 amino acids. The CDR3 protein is CASSYWLAGGPGTGELFF. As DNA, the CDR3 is TGTGCCAGCAGTTACTGGCTAGCGGGAGGGCCGGGTACCGGGGAGCTGTTTTTT.